This T cell receptor beta chain was documented in a study of T cell changes during pregnancy in multiple sclerosis. Only in-frame clones appear in the TCRdb table, and some are missing; sequencing was by immunoSEQ multiplex PCR. The repertoire holds almost 20,000 clones, about 87% seen once, with under 9% in the top ten. Germline V gene sequence: CDR1 KGHSH, CDR2 LQKENI. V lost 0 bases and J 5 bases, leaving 8 bases between the germline ends. The length of the CDR3 is 15 residues. This receptor was identified in a female donor in good health, enrolled as a control in a pregnancy study. Sequences were derived from CD8+ T cells from peripheral blood mononuclear cells, sampled in the third trimester of pregnancy. The chain recombines TRBV18 with TRBJ1-6, with TRBD1 as a possible D gene (6 bases). This chain's CDR3 is CASSPPSGDNSPLHF. In DNA form, the CDR3 reads TGTGCCAGCTCACCACCATCAGGGGATAATTCACCCCTCCACTTT.